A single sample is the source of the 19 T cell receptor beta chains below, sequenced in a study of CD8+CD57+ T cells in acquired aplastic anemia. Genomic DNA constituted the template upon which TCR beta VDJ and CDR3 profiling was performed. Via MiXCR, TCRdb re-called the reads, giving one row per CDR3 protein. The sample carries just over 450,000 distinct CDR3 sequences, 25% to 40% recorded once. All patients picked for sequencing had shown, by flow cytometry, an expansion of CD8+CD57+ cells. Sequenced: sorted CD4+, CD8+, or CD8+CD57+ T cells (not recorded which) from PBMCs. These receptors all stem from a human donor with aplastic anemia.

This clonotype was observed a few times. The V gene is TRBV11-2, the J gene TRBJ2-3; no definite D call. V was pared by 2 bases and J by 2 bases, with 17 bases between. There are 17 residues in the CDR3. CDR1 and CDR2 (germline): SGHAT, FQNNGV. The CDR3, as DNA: TGTGCCAGCAGCTTATCTCCCCACAGCTCTAACACAGATACGCAGTATTTT. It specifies CASSLSPHSSNTDTQYF. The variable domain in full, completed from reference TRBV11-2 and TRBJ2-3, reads EAGVAQSPRYKIIEKRQSVAFWCNPISGHATLYWYQQILGQGPKLLIQFQNNGVVDDSQLPKDRFSAERLKGVDSTLKIQPAKLEDSAVYLCASSLSPHSSNTDTQYFGPGTRLTVL.

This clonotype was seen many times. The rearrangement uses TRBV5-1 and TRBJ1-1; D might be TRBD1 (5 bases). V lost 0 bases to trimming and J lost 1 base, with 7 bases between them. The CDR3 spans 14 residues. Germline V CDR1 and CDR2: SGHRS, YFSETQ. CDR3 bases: TGCGCCAGCAGCTTGGGACAGTCGAACACTGAAGCTTTCTTT. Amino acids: CASSLGQSNTEAFF.

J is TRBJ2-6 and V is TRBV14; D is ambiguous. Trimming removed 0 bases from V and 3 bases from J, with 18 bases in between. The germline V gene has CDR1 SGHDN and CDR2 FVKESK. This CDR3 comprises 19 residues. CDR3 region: CASSQDNRVSGFGANVLTF. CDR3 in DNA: TGTGCCAGCAGCCAAGATAACCGAGTCTCGGGTTTTGGGGCCAACGTCCTGACTTTC.

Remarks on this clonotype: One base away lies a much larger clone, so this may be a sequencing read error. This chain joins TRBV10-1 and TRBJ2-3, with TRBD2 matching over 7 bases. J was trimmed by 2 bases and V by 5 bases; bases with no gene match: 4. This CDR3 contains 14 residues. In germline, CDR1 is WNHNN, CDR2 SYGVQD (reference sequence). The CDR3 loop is CASSPGGTTDTQYF. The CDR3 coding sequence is TGCGCCAGCAGTCCGGGGGGAACCACAGATACGCAGTATTTT.

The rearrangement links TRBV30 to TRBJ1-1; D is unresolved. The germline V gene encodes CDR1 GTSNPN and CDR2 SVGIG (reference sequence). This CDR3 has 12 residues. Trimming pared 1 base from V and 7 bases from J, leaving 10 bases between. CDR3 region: CAWSAPRSEAFF. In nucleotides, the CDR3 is TGTGCCTGGAGTGCCCCTCGGAGTGAAGCTTTCTTT.

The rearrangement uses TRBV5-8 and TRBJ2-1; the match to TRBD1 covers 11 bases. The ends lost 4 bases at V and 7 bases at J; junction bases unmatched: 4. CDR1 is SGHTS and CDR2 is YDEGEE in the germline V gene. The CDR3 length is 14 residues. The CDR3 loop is CASSRDRGGNEQFF. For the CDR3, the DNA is TGTGCCAGCAGCCGGGACAGGGGGGGGAATGAGCAGTTCTTC.

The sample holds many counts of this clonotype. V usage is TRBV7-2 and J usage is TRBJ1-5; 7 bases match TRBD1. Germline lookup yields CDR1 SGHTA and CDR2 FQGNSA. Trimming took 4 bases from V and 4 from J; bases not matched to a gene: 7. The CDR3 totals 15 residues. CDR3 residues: CASSYIQGKNQPQHF. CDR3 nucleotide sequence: TGTGCCAGCAGCTACATACAGGGGAAGAATCAGCCCCAGCATTTT.

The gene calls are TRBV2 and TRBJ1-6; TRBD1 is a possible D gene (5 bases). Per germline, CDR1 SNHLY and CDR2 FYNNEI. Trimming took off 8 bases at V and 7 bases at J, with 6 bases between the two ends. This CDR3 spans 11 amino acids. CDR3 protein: CASDSNSPLHF. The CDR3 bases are TGTGCCAGCGACAGCAATTCACCCCTCCACTTT.

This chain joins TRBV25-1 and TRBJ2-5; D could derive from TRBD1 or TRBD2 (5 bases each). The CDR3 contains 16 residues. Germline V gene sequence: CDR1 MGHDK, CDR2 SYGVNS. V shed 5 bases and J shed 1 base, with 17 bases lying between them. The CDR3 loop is CASSLSSLGTQETQYF. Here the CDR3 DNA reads TGTGCCAGCAGTTTATCCTCCCTGGGGACCCAAGAGACCCAGTACTTC.

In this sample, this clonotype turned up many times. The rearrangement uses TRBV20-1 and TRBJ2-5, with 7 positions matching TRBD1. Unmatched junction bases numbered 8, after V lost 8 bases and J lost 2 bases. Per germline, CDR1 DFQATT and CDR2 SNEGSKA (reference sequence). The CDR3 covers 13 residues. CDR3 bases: TGCAGTCAGCTTCGACAGGGACAAGAGACCCAGTACTTC. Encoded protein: CSQLRQGQETQYF.

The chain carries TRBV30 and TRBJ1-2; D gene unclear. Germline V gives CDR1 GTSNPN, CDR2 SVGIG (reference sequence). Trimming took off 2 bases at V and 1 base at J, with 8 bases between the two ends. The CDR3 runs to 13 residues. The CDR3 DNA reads TGTGCCTGGAGTCTTAGTATTAACTATGGCTACACCTTC. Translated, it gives CAWSLSINYGYTF.

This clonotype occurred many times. CDR3 nucleotides: TGTGCCAGCAGCCGGACGCAAGGCTACGAGCAGTACTTC. Amino acids: CASSRTQGYEQYF. The V gene is TRBV7-2, the J gene TRBJ2-7, with D unresolved. The germline CDR1 and CDR2 sequences are SGHTA and FQGNSA. V gave up 5 bases and J gave up 3 bases, with 11 bases separating them. CDR3 length equals 13 residues.

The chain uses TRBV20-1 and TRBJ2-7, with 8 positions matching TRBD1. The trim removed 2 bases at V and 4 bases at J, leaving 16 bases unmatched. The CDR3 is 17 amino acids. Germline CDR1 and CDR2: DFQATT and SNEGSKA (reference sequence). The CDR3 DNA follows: TGCAGTGCTAGATCCCGGCCCGGGACAGGCAGTCTATACGAGCAGTACTTC. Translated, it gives CSARSRPGTGSLYEQYF.

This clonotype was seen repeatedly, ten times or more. DNA for the CDR3: TGCGCCAGCAGTAGAGGGGTCAACTACGAGCAGTACTTC. Translating gives CASSRGVNYEQYF. The chain carries TRBV10-1 and TRBJ2-7; tentatively, D is TRBD1 or TRBD2 (5 bases each). V lost 5 bases and J lost 3, with 11 bases in between. The germline gives CDR1 WNHNN, CDR2 SYGVQD (reference sequence). The CDR3 has 13 amino acids.

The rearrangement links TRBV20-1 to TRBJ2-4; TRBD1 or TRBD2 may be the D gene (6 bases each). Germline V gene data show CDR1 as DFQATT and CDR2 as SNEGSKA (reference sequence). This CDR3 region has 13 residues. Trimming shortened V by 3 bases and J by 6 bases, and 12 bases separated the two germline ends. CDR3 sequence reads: CSARGPGANIQYF. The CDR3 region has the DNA TGCAGTGCTAGGGGGCCGGGGGCAAACATTCAGTACTTC.

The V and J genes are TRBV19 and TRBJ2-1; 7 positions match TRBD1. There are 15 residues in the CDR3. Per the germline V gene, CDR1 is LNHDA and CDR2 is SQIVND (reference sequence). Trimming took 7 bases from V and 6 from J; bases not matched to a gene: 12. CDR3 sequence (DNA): TGTGCCAGTACCCGAGGGGGCCACAGCCCCAATGAGCAGTTCTTC. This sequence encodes CASTRGGHSPNEQFF.

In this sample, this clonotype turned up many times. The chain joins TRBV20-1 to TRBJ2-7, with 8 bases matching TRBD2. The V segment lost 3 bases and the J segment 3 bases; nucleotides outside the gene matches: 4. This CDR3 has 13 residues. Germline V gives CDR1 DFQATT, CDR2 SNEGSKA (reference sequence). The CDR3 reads CSASGRANYEQYF. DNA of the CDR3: TGCAGTGCTAGCGGGAGGGCCAACTACGAGCAGTACTTC.

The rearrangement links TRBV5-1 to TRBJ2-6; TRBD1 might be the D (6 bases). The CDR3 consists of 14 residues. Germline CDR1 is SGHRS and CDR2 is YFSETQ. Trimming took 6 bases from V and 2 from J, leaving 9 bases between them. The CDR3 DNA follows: TGCGCCAGCAACACAGGGACTGGGGCCAACGTCCTGACTTTC. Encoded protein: CASNTGTGANVLTF.

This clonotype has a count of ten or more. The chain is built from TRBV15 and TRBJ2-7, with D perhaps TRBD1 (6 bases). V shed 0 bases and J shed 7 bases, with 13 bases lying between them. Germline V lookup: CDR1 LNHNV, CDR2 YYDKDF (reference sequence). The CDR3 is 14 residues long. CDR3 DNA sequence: TGTGCCACCAGCAGAGAGGTTCCAGGGGAAGAGCAGTACTTC. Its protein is CATSREVPGEEQYF.